These T cell receptor beta chains were read from a single sample in a study of shared clonotypes between healthy human individuals. Generated by immunoSEQ multiplex PCR, the TCRdb table keeps only in-frame clones and is missing some. The sample lists a few million clones, 93% occurring once. The sequencing input was naive CD8+ T cells from PBMCs. The receptors were gathered from a man between 18 and 29 years old in good health. Some clones in this sample may be carry-over from other donors' samples. The CDR3 runs from the conserved cysteine through the conserved F or W. A D gene is named only where the DNA matches it firmly. Not all rows give a size; the values are once, few, many and, for expanded clones, a class.

V gene: TRBV6-1
CDR3 length: 15
J gene: TRBJ1-5
D gene: .
clone size: .
CDR3 DNA: TGTGCCAGCAGCACGGACCTAGGGGGGTATCAGCCCCAGCATTTT
CDR3 protein: CASSTDLGGYQPQHF

V gene: TRBV7-9
CDR3 length: 14
J gene: TRBJ2-2
D gene: .
clone size: .
CDR3 DNA: TGTGCCAGCAGTCAGGACGTAAACACCGGGGAGCTGTTTTTT
CDR3 protein: CASSQDVNTGELFF

V gene: TRBV4-1
CDR3 length: 20
J gene: TRBJ2-2
D gene: TRBD2
clone size: once
CDR3 DNA: TGCGCCAGCAGCCAAGGTCGGACTAGCGGGAGGGTCCGCGGGACCGGGGAGCTGTTTTTT
CDR3 protein: CASSQGRTSGRVRGTGELFF

V gene: TRBV2
CDR3 length: 16
J gene: TRBJ2-2
D gene: TRBD2
clone size: .
CDR3 DNA: TGTGCCAGCAGTTTGGAAACTAGCGGCAACACCGGGGAGCTGTTTTTT
CDR3 protein: CASSLETSGNTGELFF

V gene: TRBV27
CDR3 length: 13
J gene: TRBJ2-2
D gene: .
clone size: .
CDR3 DNA: TGTGCCAGCAGTATTAGGAACACCGGGGAGCTGTTTTTT
CDR3 protein: CASSIRNTGELFF

V gene: TRBV28
CDR3 length: 13
J gene: TRBJ2-5
D gene: .
clone size: .
CDR3 DNA: TGTGCCAGCAGTTTAGGAGGGGGGGAGACCCAGTACTTC
CDR3 protein: CASSLGGGETQYF

V gene: TRBV28
CDR3 length: 16
J gene: TRBJ2-7
D gene: .
clone size: .
CDR3 DNA: TGTGCCAGCAGCTCCCTCGGGCAGGAGACCTACTACGAGCAGTACTTC
CDR3 protein: CASSSLGQETYYEQYF

V gene: TRBV19
CDR3 length: 16
J gene: TRBJ2-1
D gene: TRBD2
clone size: .
CDR3 DNA: TGTGCCAGTAGTATATTTGGCGGGAGGGCCGCCAATGAGCAGTTCTTC
CDR3 protein: CASSIFGGRAANEQFF

V gene: TRBV19
CDR3 length: 17
J gene: TRBJ2-7
D gene: .
clone size: .
CDR3 DNA: TGTGCCAGTAGTATAGGGAATCGCGGGATTTACTCCTACGAGCAGTACTTC
CDR3 protein: CASSIGNRGIYSYEQYF

V gene: TRBV5-5
CDR3 length: 16
J gene: TRBJ2-5
D gene: .
clone size: .
CDR3 DNA: TGTGCCAGCAGCTTGTGGGGTCCTACCTTCCAAGAGACCCAGTACTTC
CDR3 protein: CASSLWGPTFQETQYF

V gene: TRBV27
CDR3 length: 15
J gene: TRBJ2-5
D gene: .
clone size: .
CDR3 DNA: TGTGCCAGCAGTTTTCGAAGAGGGCGGCTGGAGACCCAGTACTTC
CDR3 protein: CASSFRRGRLETQYF

V gene: TRBV7-9
CDR3 length: 17
J gene: TRBJ2-2
D gene: .
clone size: .
CDR3 DNA: TGTGCCAGCAGCTTATACCGGGTTCAGGCCGACACCGGGGAGCTGTTTTTT
CDR3 protein: CASSLYRVQADTGELFF

V gene: TRBV7-8
CDR3 length: 16
J gene: TRBJ2-2
D gene: TRBD1
clone size: .
CDR3 DNA: TGTGCCAGCAGCTGGAAGGGACAGGGGTACACCGGGGAGCTGTTTTTT
CDR3 protein: CASSWKGQGYTGELFF

V gene: TRBV28
CDR3 length: 14
J gene: TRBJ1-3
D gene: .
clone size: .
CDR3 DNA: TGTGCCAGCAGTTTGGGGGTGGCTGGAAACACCATATATTTT
CDR3 protein: CASSLGVAGNTIYF

V gene: TRBV25-1
CDR3 length: 13
J gene: TRBJ2-3
D gene: .
clone size: .
CDR3 DNA: TGTGCCAGCAGTGAGGTAGCCCCAGATACGCAGTATTTT
CDR3 protein: CASSEVAPDTQYF

V gene: TRBV9
CDR3 length: 14
J gene: TRBJ1-2
D gene: .
clone size: .
CDR3 DNA: TGTGCCAGCAGCGTAGGACAGTCTAACTATGGCTACACCTTC
CDR3 protein: CASSVGQSNYGYTF

V gene: TRBV29-1
CDR3 length: 11
J gene: TRBJ2-7
D gene: .
clone size: .
CDR3 DNA: TGCAGCGTTGAAGCCTCCTACGAGCAGTACTTC
CDR3 protein: CSVEASYEQYF

V gene: TRBV4-3
CDR3 length: 18
J gene: TRBJ2-6
D gene: .
clone size: .
CDR3 DNA: TGCGCCAGCAGCCAAGATCTAAGGTACATGGCTGGGGCCAACGTCCTGACTTTC
CDR3 protein: CASSQDLRYMAGANVLTF

V gene: TRBV7-9
CDR3 length: 12
J gene: TRBJ2-1
D gene: .
clone size: .
CDR3 DNA: TGTGCCCAGACGGCTAGCGCTGATGAGCAGTTCTTC
CDR3 protein: CAQTASADEQFF

V gene: TRBV27
CDR3 length: 11
J gene: TRBJ2-7
D gene: TRBD2
clone size: .
CDR3 DNA: TGTGCCAGCCGCCTGGGGGGGGAACAGTACTTC
CDR3 protein: CASRLGGEQYF

V gene: TRBV28
CDR3 length: 12
J gene: TRBJ1-3
D gene: .
clone size: .
CDR3 DNA: TGTGCCAGCAGTTTATCGGGAAACACCATATATTTT
CDR3 protein: CASSLSGNTIYF